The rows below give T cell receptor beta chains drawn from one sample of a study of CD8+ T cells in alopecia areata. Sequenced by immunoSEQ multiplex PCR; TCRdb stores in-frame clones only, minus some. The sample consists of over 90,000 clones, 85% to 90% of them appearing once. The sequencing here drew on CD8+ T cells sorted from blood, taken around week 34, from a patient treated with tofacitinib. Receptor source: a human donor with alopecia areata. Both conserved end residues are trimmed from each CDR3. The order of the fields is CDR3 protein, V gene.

ASSQEIAETTDTQY	TRBV4-2
ASRRGLNTGELF	TRBV4-1
AWSLDSQGFSYNEQF	TRBV30
ASSSSGGSYEQY	TRBV7-8
SVEGQGGLAGEGPF	TRBV29-1
ASSPLEGGPYGYT	TRBV4-1
ASSQDGTSGNNEQF	TRBV14
ASSLTLGGTEAF	TRBV7-3
ASRGTGWYEQY	TRBV6-1
AWSQSVEAF	TRBV30
ASSGTESYEQY	TRBV28
ASSVGGLADYNEQF	TRBV9
ATSREGSYNEQF	TRBV15
SVEAGTGANVLT	TRBV29-1
ASSPNTGSTTEAF	TRBV7-2